Each of the 13 T cell receptor beta chains below was sequenced from the same sample in a study of shared clonotypes between healthy human individuals. The assay was immunoSEQ multiplex PCR, and TCRdb's table has in-frame clones only and misses some. Found here are about 1.1 million clones, around 78% of them singletons; the top ten hold approximately 0.56%. Material: memory CD4+ T cells from PBMCs. Subset: CD45RA-negative fraction. The receptors shown here come from a man younger than 35 in good health. Some clones in this sample may be carry-over from other donors' samples.

V usage is TRBV11-2 and J usage is TRBJ2-2, with D maybe TRBD1 (6 bases). V was clipped by 1 base and J by 1 base, with 7 bases between them. This CDR3 has 15 residues. In germline, CDR1 is SGHAT, CDR2 FQNNGV. As DNA, the CDR3 is TGTGCCAGCAGCTTAGGCAGGGGGAACACCGGGGAGCTGTTTTTT. It codes for CASSLGRGNTGELFF.

The chain links TRBV2 to TRBJ2-5, with D possibly being TRBD2 (5 bases). The germline V gene encodes CDR1 SNHLY and CDR2 FYNNEI. V was pared by 6 bases and J by 5 bases, with 19 bases between. CDR3 length: 15 amino acids. This chain's CDR3 is CASRAPGHSAETQYF. The CDR3 DNA reads as TGTGCCAGCAGGGCACCGGGCCATAGCGCGGAGACCCAGTACTTC.

The chain has TRBV6-1 and TRBJ2-7; 7 nucleotides line up with TRBD2. Per the germline V gene, CDR1 is MNHNS and CDR2 is SASEGT. The CDR3 totals 15 residues. J gave up 2 bases and V 5 bases, and 9 bases lay outside the gene matches. As DNA, the CDR3 is TGTGCCAGCAGTTCAACTGGACTAGGGACCTACGAGCAGTACTTC. Translation gives CASSSTGLGTYEQYF.

This chain links TRBV2 with TRBJ2-3; D may be TRBD1 (6 bases). The CDR3 runs 13 residues. V lost 8 bases and J lost 2, with 11 bases in between. Germline values: CDR1 SNHLY, CDR2 FYNNEI. The CDR3 protein is CASGLGHTDTQYF. In nucleotides, the CDR3 is TGTGCCAGCGGTCTGGGACACACAGATACGCAGTATTTT.

The chain combines TRBV12-5 with TRBJ2-1, with TRBD2 as a possible D gene (5 bases). V was pared by 5 bases and J by 10 bases, with 15 bases between. From germline, CDR1 is LGHNT and CDR2 FRNRAP. CDR3 length: 13 residues. CDR3 nucleotides: TGTGCTAGTGGTCCGGTCGGGGTACAGGAGCAGTTCTTC. Translating it yields CASGPVGVQEQFF.

This clone appeared a single time. A read error may explain this, as a much larger clone is one base away. The same CDR3 arises from other DNA sequences in this sample as well. This chain connects TRBV20-1 to TRBJ2-1; D is unclear. Germline V gives CDR1 DFQATT, CDR2 SNEGSKA (reference sequence). CDR3 length: 10 residues. With 3 bases removed from V and 7 bases from J, the gap between germline ends came to 4 bases. The CDR3 bases are TGCAGTGCTAGTTCGAATGAGCAGTTCTTC. It is translated as CSASSNEQFF.

This clone appeared a few times. The chain recombines TRBV11-2 with TRBJ2-7, with D possibly matching TRBD1 (6 bases). The CDR3 contains 15 residues. Germline CDR1 SGHAT, CDR2 FQNNGV. V gave up 1 base and J gave up 2 bases, with 12 bases separating them. The CDR3 coding sequence is TGTGCCAGCAGCTTAGGGACAGTTCTGACCTACGAGCAGTACTTC. Translated: CASSLGTVLTYEQYF.

The chain recombines TRBV6-5 with TRBJ1-2; 10 positions agree with TRBD1. From germline, CDR1 is MNHEY and CDR2 SVGAGI. This CDR3 region has 15 residues. The V and J ends lost 2 bases and 9 bases, in that order; junction bases with no gene match: 9. For the CDR3, the DNA is TGTGCCAGCAGTTACCCCACCGGGACAGGGGATAGCTACACCTTC. It yields the protein CASSYPTGTGDSYTF.

The chain recombines TRBV27 with TRBJ1-5, with unresolved D. This CDR3 comprises 16 residues. CDR1 is MNHEY and CDR2 is SMNVEV in the germline V gene (reference sequence). V was cut by 8 bases and J by 4 bases, with 21 bases left in between. The CDR3 reads CASGRLADGLNQPQHF. The CDR3 nucleotides are TGTGCCAGCGGGAGGCTAGCGGACGGCCTTAATCAGCCCCAGCATTTT.

The chain recombines TRBV5-6 with TRBJ1-2, with D possibly TRBD1 on 6 matching bases. Germline V gene lookup returns CDR1 SGHDT and CDR2 YYEEEE. V was cut by 3 bases and J by 4 bases, with 13 bases left in between. The CDR3 totals 14 residues. The CDR3 region has the DNA TGTGCCAGCAGCTCGGGGGCAGTACGCTATGGCTACACCTTC. Protein product: CASSSGAVRYGYTF.

This clone was observed once. The chain uses TRBV7-2 and TRBJ2-7; TRBD2 might be the D (5 bases). The germline CDR1 and CDR2 sequences are SGHTA and FQGNSA. The V gene lost 4 bases and the J gene lost 6 bases, with 13 bases spanning the gap. The CDR3 length is 13 residues. CDR3 nucleotide sequence: TGTGCCAGCAGCTCGACTATTCCAGGCGAGCAGTACTTC. It specifies CASSSTIPGEQYF.

The chain recombines TRBV27 with TRBJ2-1; 7 bases fit TRBD2. The germline CDR1 and CDR2 sequences are MNHEY and SMNVEV (reference sequence). Trimming cost V 8 bases and J 5 bases; bases outside gene matches: 15. This CDR3 contains 16 residues. In DNA, the CDR3 is TGTGCCAGCGCCATGGTGGGGCTAGCGGTCGACAATGAGCAGTTCTTC. Translation: CASAMVGLAVDNEQFF.

This clone was detected a few times. The CDR3 DNA follows: TGTGCCAGTAAAGAGTATACCTCCTACAATGAGCAGTTCTTC. This translates into CASKEYTSYNEQFF. The chain recombines TRBV19 with TRBJ2-1; D is undetermined. The CDR3 extends over 14 amino acids. V was pared by 7 bases and J by 0 bases, with 10 bases between. Germline values: CDR1 LNHDA, CDR2 SQIVND (reference sequence). The whole variable domain, remainder taken from reference TRBV19 and TRBJ2-1, is DGGITQSPKYLFRKEGQNVTLSCEQNLNHDAMYWYRQDPGQGLRLIYYSQIVNDFQKGDIAEGYSVSREKKESFPLTVTSAQKNPTAFYLCASKEYTSYNEQFFGPGTRLTVL.